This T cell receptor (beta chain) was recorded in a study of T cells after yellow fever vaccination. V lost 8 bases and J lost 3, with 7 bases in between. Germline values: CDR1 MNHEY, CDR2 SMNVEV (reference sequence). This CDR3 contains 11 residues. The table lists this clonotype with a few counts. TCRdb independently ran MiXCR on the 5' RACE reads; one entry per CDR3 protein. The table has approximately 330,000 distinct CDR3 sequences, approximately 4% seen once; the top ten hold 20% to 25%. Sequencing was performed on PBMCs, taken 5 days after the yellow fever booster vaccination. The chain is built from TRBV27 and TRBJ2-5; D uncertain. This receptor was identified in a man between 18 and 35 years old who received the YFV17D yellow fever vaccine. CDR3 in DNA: TGTGCCAGCCCTTCGAAAGAGACCCAGTACTTC. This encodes CASPSKETQYF.